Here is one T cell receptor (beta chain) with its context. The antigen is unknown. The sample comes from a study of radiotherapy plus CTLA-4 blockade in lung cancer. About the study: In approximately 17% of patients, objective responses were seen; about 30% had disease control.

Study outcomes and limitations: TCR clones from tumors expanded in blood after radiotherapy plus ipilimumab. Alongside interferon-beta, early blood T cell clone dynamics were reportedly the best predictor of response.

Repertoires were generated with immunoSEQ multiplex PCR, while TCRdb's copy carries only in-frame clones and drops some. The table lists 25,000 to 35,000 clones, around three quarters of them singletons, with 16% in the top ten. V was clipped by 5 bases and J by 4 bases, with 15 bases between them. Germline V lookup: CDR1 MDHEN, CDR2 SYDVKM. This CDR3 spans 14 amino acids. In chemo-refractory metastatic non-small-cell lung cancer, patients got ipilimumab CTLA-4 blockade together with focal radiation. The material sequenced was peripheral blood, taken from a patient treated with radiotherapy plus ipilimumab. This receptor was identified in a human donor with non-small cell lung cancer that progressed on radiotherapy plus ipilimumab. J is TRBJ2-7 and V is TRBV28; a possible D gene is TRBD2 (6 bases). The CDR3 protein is CASSHGGVEYEQYF. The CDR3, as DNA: TGTGCCAGCAGTCACGGCGGGGTAGAATACGAGCAGTACTTC.